The 21 T cell receptor beta chains listed next were all sequenced from one sample in a study of cytomegalovirus exposure and HLA in healthy donors. The study ran its PCR with 60 Vbeta and 13 Jbeta primers. Some clones are missing from TCRdb's copy, which holds only in-frame ones; the method was immunoSEQ multiplex PCR. The data hold about 150,000 clones, with over 70% observed a single time. Sample: PBMCs. These receptors originate from a young man in good health and CMV-seronegative.

This clone showed up just a few times. This chain connects TRBV4-2 to TRBJ1-2, with 7 bases identical to TRBD1. The germline gives CDR1 LGHNA, CDR2 YNFKEQ. The V gene end was trimmed by 3 bases and the J gene end by 4 bases; junction bases not matched to a gene: 5. The CDR3 loop spans 14 amino acids. CDR3 DNA sequence: TGTGCCAGCAGCCATGGACAGGAGGGCTATGGCTACACCTTC. Amino acid sequence: CASSHGQEGYGYTF.

This clone came up once. V and J are TRBV7-8 and TRBJ2-3, with D possibly being TRBD2 (6 bases). Germline V gives CDR1 SGHVS, CDR2 FQNEAQ. Trimming removed 3 bases from V and 0 bases from J, with 16 bases in between. The CDR3 runs to 17 residues. The chain's CDR3 is CASSFPLVAGSTDTQYF. DNA for the CDR3: TGTGCCAGCAGCTTCCCACTAGTTGCGGGGAGCACAGATACGCAGTATTTT.

This chain connects TRBV18 to TRBJ1-6, with TRBD1 identical over 8 bases. The germline V gene has CDR1 KGHSH and CDR2 LQKENI. The CDR3 contains 13 residues. V trimming: 3 bases; J trimming: 8 bases; junction bases outside the gene matches: 0. The CDR3 DNA follows: TGTGCCAGCTCACCGGGACAGGATTCACCCCTCCACTTT. Its protein product is CASSPGQDSPLHF.

The chain carries TRBV4-2 and TRBJ2-7; 8 bases match TRBD2. This CDR3 is 15 amino acids long. Per germline, CDR1 LGHNA and CDR2 YNFKEQ. V shed 2 bases and J 6 bases; nucleotides not matched to a gene: 9. The CDR3 nucleotides read TGTGCCAGCAGCCAACCCAGCAACGGGGGGGGCGAGCAGTACTTC. This codes for CASSQPSNGGGEQYF.

The chain is built from TRBV6-5 and TRBJ2-7; 8 bases fit TRBD1. V lost 4 bases and J lost 1; bases outside the gene matches: 6. Germline CDR1 MNHEY, CDR2 SVGAGI. The CDR3 length is 15 residues. CDR3 protein: CASSLTGTGSYEQYF. CDR3 nucleotide sequence: TGTGCCAGCAGTTTGACCGGGACAGGTTCCTACGAGCAGTACTTC.

This clone was found a few times. The chain recombines TRBV5-4 with TRBJ1-2, with a tentative D call TRBD1 (6 bases). V dropped 3 bases and J dropped 6 bases, with 15 bases sitting between them. Germline CDR1 and CDR2: SGHNT and YYREEE (reference sequence). CDR3 size: 14 residues. The CDR3 here is CASSSYRGADGYTF. CDR3 nucleotide sequence: TGTGCCAGCAGCTCCTACCGGGGGGCAGATGGCTACACCTTC. The full variable domain, in which reference TRBV5-4 and TRBJ1-2 provide the parts outside the CDR3, is ETGVTQSPTHLIKTRGQQVTLRCSSQSGHNTVSWYQQALGQGPQFIFQYYREEENGRGNFPPRFSGLQFPNYSSELNVNALELDDSALYLCASSSYRGADGYTFGSGTRLTVV.

This sequence joins TRBV28 and TRBJ1-3, with D hard to call. Per the germline V gene, CDR1 is MDHEN and CDR2 is SYDVKM. V gave up 8 bases and J gave up 0 bases, with 14 bases separating them. This CDR3 has 15 residues. CDR3 DNA: TGTGCCAGCGTTGAGTTGAGGGTCTCTGGAAACACCATATATTTT. Its protein is CASVELRVSGNTIYF.

This chain connects TRBV7-9 to TRBJ2-7; D might be TRBD2 (6 bases). Trimming shortened V by 6 bases and J by 5 bases, and 23 bases separated the two germline ends. The CDR3 loop spans 16 amino acids. Per the germline V gene, CDR1 is SEHNR and CDR2 is FQNEAQ (reference sequence). CDR3 residues: CASSSTRRSGRDEQYF. DNA for the CDR3: TGTGCCAGCAGTTCGACTAGGAGGAGCGGTAGGGACGAGCAGTACTTC.

The chain links TRBV6-5 to TRBJ2-3; 7 bases fit TRBD2. V shed 4 bases and J 1 base; nucleotides not matched to a gene: 5. This CDR3 is 15 amino acids long. The germline gives CDR1 MNHEY, CDR2 SVGAGI. CDR3 sequence: CASSLREEGTDTQYF. CDR3 nucleotides: TGTGCCAGCAGTTTACGGGAGGAGGGCACAGATACGCAGTATTTT.

The chain is built from TRBV28 and TRBJ1-5; possible D gene TRBD1, 5 bases. Germline V gene data show CDR1 as MDHEN and CDR2 as SYDVKM. The germline V and J ends were trimmed by 2 bases and 3 bases, with 8 bases remaining between them. This CDR3 region has 14 residues. The CDR3 DNA reads as TGTGCCAGCAGTTTACGACAGCCCAATCAGCCCCAGCATTTT. Amino acids: CASSLRQPNQPQHF.

Only a few counts were recorded for this clone. The chain recombines TRBV10-2 with TRBJ1-1; no firm D call. The CDR3 has 13 amino acids. Trimming stripped 3 bases from V and 3 bases from J, with 8 bases between. Per germline, CDR1 WSHSY and CDR2 SAAADI. The CDR3, as DNA: TGCGCCAGCAGTGAAGTGGGAGACACTGAAGCTTTCTTT. Residues: CASSEVGDTEAFF.

The V and J genes are TRBV9 and TRBJ1-4, with 8 bases lining up with TRBD1. The CDR3 extends over 17 amino acids. Germline V lookup: CDR1 SGDLS, CDR2 YYNGEE. J gave up 6 bases and V 3 bases, and 13 bases lay outside the gene matches. In DNA, the CDR3 is TGTGCCAGCAGCGGGACAGGGCTGCGAGGAGGTGATGAAAAACTGTTTTTT. Translation: CASSGTGLRGGDEKLFF. Using reference TRBV9 and TRBJ1-4 for the parts outside the CDR3, the full variable domain is DSGVTQTPKHLITATGQRVTLRCSPRSGDLSVYWYQQSLDQGLQFLIQYYNGEERAKGNILERFSAQQFPDLHSELNLSSLELGDSALYFCASSGTGLRGGDEKLFFGSGTQLSVL.

The CDR3 DNA reads TGTGCCAGCAGCCGAGACAGGGAGGGCTATGGCTACACCTTC. It specifies CASSRDREGYGYTF. The chain is built from TRBV4-2 and TRBJ1-2; the match to TRBD1 covers 7 bases. V lost 4 bases to trimming and J lost 4 bases; unmatched junction nucleotides: 6. The CDR3 is made up of 14 amino acids. Germline assignment: CDR1 LGHNA and CDR2 YNFKEQ.

The chain combines TRBV19 with TRBJ2-1, with D perhaps TRBD1 (6 bases). CDR1 LNHDA and CDR2 SQIVND come from the germline V gene (reference sequence). This CDR3 has 16 residues. Deletions cut 0 bases from V and 2 bases from J, with 11 bases between. In nucleotides, the CDR3 is TGTGCCAGTAGTATAGATTTCAGGGGACCCTACAATGAGCAGTTCTTC. The encoded protein is CASSIDFRGPYNEQFF.

The J gene is TRBJ1-4, the V gene TRBV9; TRBD1 matches at 7 bases. The CDR3 has 15 residues. V trimming: 3 bases; J trimming: 10 bases; junction bases outside the gene matches: 12. Germline loops: CDR1 SGDLS, CDR2 YYNGEE. The CDR3 coding sequence is TGTGCCAGCAGCGCCGATACAGGGGTCGGCGGAAAACTGTTTTTT. Translated, it gives CASSADTGVGGKLFF.

With respect to this clone: One end of the junction does not line up with germline, which may come from a read error. This chain's CDR3 is CASSLGDFSGANGLTF. The CDR3 bases are TGCGCCAGCAGCTTAGGGGACTTCTCTGGGGCCAACGGCCTGACTTTC. This sequence joins TRBV5-1 and TRBJ2-6; D possibly corresponds to TRBD2 (6 bases). Germline values: CDR1 SGHRS, CDR2 YFSETQ. The CDR3 sequence is 16 residues long.

This clone was seen more than once but under ten times. The chain joins TRBV4-1 to TRBJ1-3; unclear D gene. The CDR3 contains 18 residues. Germline lookup yields CDR1 MGHRA and CDR2 YSYEKL. Deletions cut 1 base from V and 0 bases from J, with 16 bases between. CDR3 loop: CASSQGLGLGGSGNTIYF. CDR3 in DNA: TGCGCCAGCAGCCAAGGTCTAGGTTTGGGTGGCTCTGGAAACACCATATATTTT.

The chain has TRBV5-4 and TRBJ2-3; TRBD2 matches at 11 bases. The V segment lost 4 bases and the J segment 3 bases; nucleotides outside the gene matches: 4. The germline CDR1 and CDR2 sequences are SGHNT and YYREEE (reference sequence). This CDR3 region has 15 residues. CDR3 sequence reads: CASSGTSGGTDTQYF. The CDR3, as DNA: TGTGCCAGCAGCGGGACTAGCGGAGGGACAGATACGCAGTATTTT.

The sample holds many counts of this clone. This sequence joins TRBV11-3 and TRBJ2-3; D ambiguous. This CDR3 has 16 amino acids. Trimming removed 4 bases at V and 0 bases at J, with 14 bases between. The germline gives CDR1 SGHNT, CDR2 YENEEA. Here the CDR3 reads CASSSSGSLSTDTQYF. Here the CDR3 DNA reads TGTGCCAGCAGCTCCTCCGGTTCCCTTAGCACAGATACGCAGTATTTT.

The chain joins TRBV5-4 to TRBJ2-7; D is ambiguous. From germline, CDR1 is SGHNT and CDR2 YYREEE (reference sequence). This CDR3 contains 15 residues. Trimming left V 4 bases short and J 1 base short, with 15 bases between. The CDR3 sequence: CASSADPGRSYEQYF. CDR3 in DNA: TGTGCCAGCAGCGCCGACCCGGGTCGGTCCTACGAGCAGTACTTC.

Details on this clone: Within the sample, other DNA sequences also encode this same CDR3. The chain joins TRBV9 to TRBJ2-3, with TRBD2 matching 11 bases. The CDR3 contains 15 residues. The trim removed 2 bases at V and 3 bases at J, leaving 2 bases unmatched. The germline V gene has CDR1 SGDLS and CDR2 YYNGEE. The CDR3 protein is CASSVGTSGTDTQYF. CDR3 DNA: TGTGCCAGCAGCGTGGGGACTAGCGGTACAGATACGCAGTATTTT.